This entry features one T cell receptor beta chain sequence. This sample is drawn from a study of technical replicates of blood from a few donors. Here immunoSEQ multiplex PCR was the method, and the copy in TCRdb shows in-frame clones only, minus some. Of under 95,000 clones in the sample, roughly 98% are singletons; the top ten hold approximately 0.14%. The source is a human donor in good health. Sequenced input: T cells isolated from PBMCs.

The DNA of the CDR3 is TGTGCCAGCAGCCAATTTGGCCTCTCGGGACTGAGACAGGGCTACGAGCAGTACTTC. Translated: CASSQFGLSGLRQGYEQYF. V gene TRBV16 combines with J gene TRBJ2-7; a weak D match, TRBD1 (7 bases). The CDR3 is 19 residues long. Per the germline V gene, CDR1 is KGHSY and CDR2 is FQNENV. V was trimmed by 1 base and J by 3 bases, leaving 25 bases between them.